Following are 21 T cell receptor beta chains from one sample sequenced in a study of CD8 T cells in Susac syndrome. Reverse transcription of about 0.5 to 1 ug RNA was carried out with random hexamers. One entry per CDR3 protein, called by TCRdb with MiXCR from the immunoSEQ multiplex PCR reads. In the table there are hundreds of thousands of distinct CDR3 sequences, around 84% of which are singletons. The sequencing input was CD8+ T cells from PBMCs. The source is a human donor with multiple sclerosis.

The CDR3 here is CASSELRAGRVGGELFF. CDR3 DNA sequence: TGTGCCAGCAGTGAGCTTCGGGCAGGGAGAGTTGGCGGGGAGCTGTTTTTT. The chain has TRBV2 and TRBJ2-2; the D gene could be TRBD1 or TRBD2 (5 bases each). V shed 3 bases and J shed 7 bases, with 21 bases lying between them. CDR1 is SNHLY and CDR2 is FYNNEI in the germline V gene. This CDR3 has 17 amino acids.

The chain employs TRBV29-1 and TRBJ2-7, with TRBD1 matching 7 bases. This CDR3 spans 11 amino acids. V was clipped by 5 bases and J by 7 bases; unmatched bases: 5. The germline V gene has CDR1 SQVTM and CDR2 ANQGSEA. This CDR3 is CSVYRGREQYF. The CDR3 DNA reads TGCAGCGTTTACAGGGGCAGGGAGCAGTACTTC.

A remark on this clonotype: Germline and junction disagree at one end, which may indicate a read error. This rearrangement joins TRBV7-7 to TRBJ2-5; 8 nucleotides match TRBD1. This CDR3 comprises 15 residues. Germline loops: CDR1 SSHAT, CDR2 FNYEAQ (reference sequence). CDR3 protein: CASSWIRGLGETQYF. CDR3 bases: TGTGCTAGCAGCTGGATCAGGGGGCTGGGCGAGACCCAGTACTTC.

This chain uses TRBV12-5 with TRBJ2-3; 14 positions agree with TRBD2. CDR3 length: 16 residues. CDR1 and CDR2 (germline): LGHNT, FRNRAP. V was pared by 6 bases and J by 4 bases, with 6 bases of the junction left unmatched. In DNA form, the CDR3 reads TGTGCTAGTGGCCAGGGACTAGCGGGAGTGGCAGATACGCAGTATTTT. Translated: CASGQGLAGVADTQYF. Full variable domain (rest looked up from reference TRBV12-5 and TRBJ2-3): DARVTQTPRHKVTEMGQEVTMRCQPILGHNTVFWYRQTMMQGLELLAYFRNRAPLDDSGMPKDRFSAEMPDATLATLKIQPSEPRDSAVYFCASGQGLAGVADTQYFGPGTRLTVL.

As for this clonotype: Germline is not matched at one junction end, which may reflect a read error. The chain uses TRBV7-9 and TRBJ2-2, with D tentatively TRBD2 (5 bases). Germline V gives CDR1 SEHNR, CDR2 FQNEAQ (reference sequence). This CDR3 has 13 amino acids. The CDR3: CASNLGRTGELFF. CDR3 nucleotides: TGTGCCAGCAACTTAGGACGCACCGGGGAACTGTTTTTT. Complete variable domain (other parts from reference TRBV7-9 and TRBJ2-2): DTGVSQNPRHKITKRGQNVTFRCDPISEHNRLYWYRQTLGQGPEFLTYFQNEAQLEKSRLLSDRFSAERPKGSFSTLEIQRTEQGDSAMYLCASNLGRTGELFFGEGSRLTVL.

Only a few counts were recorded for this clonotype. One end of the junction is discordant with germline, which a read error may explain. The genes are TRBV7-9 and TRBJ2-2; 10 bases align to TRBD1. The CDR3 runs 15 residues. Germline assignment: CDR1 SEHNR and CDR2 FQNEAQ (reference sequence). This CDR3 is CASYGQGVNTGELFF. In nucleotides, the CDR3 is TGTGCCAGCTATGGACAGGGGGTGAACACCGGGGAGCTTTTTTTT. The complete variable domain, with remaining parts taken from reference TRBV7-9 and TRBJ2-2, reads DTGVSQNPRHKITKRGQNVTFRCDPISEHNRLYWYRQTLGQGPEFLTYFQNEAQLEKSRLLSDRFSAERPKGSFSTLEIQRTEQGDSAMYLCASYGQGVNTGELFFGEGSRLTVL.

The CDR3 is CASSFGTETDTQYF. CDR3 in DNA: TGTGCCAGCAGCTTCGGGACTGAAACAGATACGCAGTATTTT. V is TRBV7-9 and J is TRBJ2-3; possibly TRBD2 for D (6 bases). In germline, CDR1 is SEHNR, CDR2 FQNEAQ (reference sequence). This CDR3 has 14 amino acids. Trimming pared 3 bases from V and 3 bases from J, leaving 10 bases between.

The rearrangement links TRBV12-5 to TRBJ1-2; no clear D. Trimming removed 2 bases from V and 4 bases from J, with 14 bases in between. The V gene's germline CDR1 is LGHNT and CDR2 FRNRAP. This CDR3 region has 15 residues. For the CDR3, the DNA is TGTGCTAGTGGTTTGAGTGACGCAGTTCTCTATGGCTACACCTTC. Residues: CASGLSDAVLYGYTF.

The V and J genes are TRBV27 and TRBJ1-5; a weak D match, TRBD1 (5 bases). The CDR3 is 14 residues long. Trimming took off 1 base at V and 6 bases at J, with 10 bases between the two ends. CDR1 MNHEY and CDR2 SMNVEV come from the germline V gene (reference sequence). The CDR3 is CASSLLGESQPQHF. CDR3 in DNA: TGTGCCAGCAGTTTATTGGGGGAAAGTCAGCCCCAGCATTTT.

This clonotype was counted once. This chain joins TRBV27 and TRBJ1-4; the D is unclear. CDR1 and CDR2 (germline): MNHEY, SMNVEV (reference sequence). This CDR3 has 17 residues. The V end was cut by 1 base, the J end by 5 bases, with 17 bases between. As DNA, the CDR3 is TGTGCCAGCAGTTTATTAGGCGGCCTAGGAACCAATGAAAAACTGTTTTTT. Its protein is CASSLLGGLGTNEKLFF.

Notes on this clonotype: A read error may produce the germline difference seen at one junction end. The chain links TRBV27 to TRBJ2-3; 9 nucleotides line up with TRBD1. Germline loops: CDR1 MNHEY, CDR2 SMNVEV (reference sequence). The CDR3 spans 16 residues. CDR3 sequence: CASSLSTGGETDTQYF. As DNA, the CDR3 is TGTGCAAGCAGTTTATCGACAGGGGGAGAGACAGATACGCAGTATTTT.

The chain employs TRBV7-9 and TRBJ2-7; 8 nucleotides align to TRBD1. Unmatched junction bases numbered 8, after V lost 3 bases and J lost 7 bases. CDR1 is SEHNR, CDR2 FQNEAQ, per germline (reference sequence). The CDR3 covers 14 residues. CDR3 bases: TGTGCCAGCAGCTTCCGGACAGGGTCGGGTGAGCAGTACTTC. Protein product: CASSFRTGSGEQYF.

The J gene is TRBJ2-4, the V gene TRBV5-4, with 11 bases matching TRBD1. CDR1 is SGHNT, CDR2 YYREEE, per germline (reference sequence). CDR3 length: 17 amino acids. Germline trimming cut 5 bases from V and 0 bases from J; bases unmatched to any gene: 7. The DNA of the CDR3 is TGTGCCAGCAGTTCCGGGACAGGGGGACTAGCCAAAAACATTCAGTACTTC. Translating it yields CASSSGTGGLAKNIQYF.

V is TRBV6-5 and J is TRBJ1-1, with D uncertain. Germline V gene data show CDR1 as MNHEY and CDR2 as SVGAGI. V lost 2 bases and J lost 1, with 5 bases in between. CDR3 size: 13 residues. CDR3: CASSYVPNTEAFF. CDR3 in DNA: TGTGCCAGCAGTTACGTCCCGAACACTGAAGCTTTCTTT.

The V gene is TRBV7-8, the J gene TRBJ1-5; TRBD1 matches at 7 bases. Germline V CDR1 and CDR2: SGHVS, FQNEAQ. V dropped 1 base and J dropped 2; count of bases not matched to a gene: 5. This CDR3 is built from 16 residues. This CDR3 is CASSLGTGAGNQPQHF. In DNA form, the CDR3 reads TGTGCCAGCAGCTTAGGAACAGGGGCGGGCAATCAGCCCCAGCATTTT.

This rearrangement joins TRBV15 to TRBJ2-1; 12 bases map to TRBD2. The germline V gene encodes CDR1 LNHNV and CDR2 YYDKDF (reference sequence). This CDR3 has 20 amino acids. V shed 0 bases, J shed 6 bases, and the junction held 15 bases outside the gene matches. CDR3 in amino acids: CATSRDLGALAGGPGNEQFF. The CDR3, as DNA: TGTGCCACCAGCAGAGATTTGGGAGCGCTAGCGGGAGGGCCGGGCAATGAGCAGTTCTTC. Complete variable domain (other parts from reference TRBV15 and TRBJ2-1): DAMVIQNPRYQVTQFGKPVTLSCSQTLNHNVMYWYQQKSSQAPKLLFHYYDKDFNNEADTPDNFQSRRPNTSFCFLDIRSPGLGDTAMYLCATSRDLGALAGGPGNEQFFGPGTRLTVL.

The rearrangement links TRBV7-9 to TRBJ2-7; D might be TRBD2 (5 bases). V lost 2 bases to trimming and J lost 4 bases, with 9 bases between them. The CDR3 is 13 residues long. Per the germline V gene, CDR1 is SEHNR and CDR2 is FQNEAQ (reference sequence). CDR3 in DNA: TGTGCCAGCAGCTTAAATAGGGAGTACGAGCAGTACTTC. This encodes CASSLNREYEQYF.

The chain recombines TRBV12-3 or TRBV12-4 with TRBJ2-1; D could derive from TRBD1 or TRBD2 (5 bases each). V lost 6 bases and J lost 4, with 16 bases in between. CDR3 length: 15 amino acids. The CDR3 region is CASRSGTGVYNEQFF. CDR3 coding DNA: TGTGCCAGCAGGTCCGGGACGGGTGTTTACAATGAGCAGTTCTTC.

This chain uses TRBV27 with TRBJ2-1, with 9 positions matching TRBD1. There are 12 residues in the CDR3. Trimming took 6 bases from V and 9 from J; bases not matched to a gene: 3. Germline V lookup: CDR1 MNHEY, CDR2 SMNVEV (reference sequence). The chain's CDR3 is CASSLDRGEQFF. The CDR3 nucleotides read TGTGCCAGCAGCCTGGACAGGGGTGAGCAGTTCTTC.

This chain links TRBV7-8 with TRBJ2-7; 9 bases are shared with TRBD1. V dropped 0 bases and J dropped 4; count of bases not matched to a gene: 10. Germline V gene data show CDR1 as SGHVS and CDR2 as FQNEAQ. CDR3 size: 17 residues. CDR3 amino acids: CASSLARDRGTFYEQYF. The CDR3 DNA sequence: TGTGCCAGCAGCTTAGCCCGCGACAGGGGGACTTTTTACGAGCAGTACTTC. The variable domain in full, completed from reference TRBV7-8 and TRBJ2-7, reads GAGVSQSPRYKVAKRGQDVALRCDPISGHVSLFWYQQALGQGPEFLTYFQNEAQLDKSGLPSDRFFAERPEGSVSTLKIQRTQQEDSAVYLCASSLARDRGTFYEQYFGPGTRLTVT.

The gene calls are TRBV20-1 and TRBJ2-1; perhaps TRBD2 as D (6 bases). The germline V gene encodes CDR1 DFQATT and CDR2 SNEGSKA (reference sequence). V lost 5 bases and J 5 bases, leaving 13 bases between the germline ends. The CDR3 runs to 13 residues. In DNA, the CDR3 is TGCAGTGCTTCGGGGGATTACAACAATGAGCAGTTCTTC. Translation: CSASGDYNNEQFF.